Presented here are 24 T cell receptor beta chains from one specimen sequenced in a study of control samples from healthy donors and cancer patients. The table came from immunoSEQ multiplex PCR; TCRdb's copy has only in-frame clones and leaves some out. The sample holds 150,000 to 200,000 clones, 80% to 90% seen once. Source material: blood. The source of these receptors is a woman aged 25 to 45 in good health.

The chain joins TRBV10-3 to TRBJ1-2; 9 bases align to TRBD1. The CDR3 covers 12 residues. CDR1 is ENHRY, CDR2 SYGVKD, per germline. V dropped 9 bases and J dropped 6; count of bases not matched to a gene: 5. The CDR3 DNA reads as TGTGCCATAATGGGACAGGGTGATGGCTACACCTTC. The encoded protein is CAIMGQGDGYTF.

The chain recombines TRBV2 with TRBJ2-7; D gene uncertain. Trimming cost V 0 bases and J 4 bases, with 4 bases left between them. The CDR3 is 12 residues long. From germline, CDR1 is SNHLY and CDR2 FYNNEI. CDR3 nucleotides: TGTGCCAGCAGTGAAGCACGGTACGAGCAGTACGTC. This gives the protein CASSEARYEQYV.

The rearrangement links TRBV7-9 to TRBJ2-5, with no clear D. V lost 0 bases and J lost 5, with 10 bases in between. CDR1 SEHNR and CDR2 FQNEAQ come from the germline V gene (reference sequence). This CDR3 spans 14 amino acids. The CDR3 bases are TGTGCCAGCAGCTTAGCAGGGCTGTCGGAGACCCAGTACTTC. It translates to CASSLAGLSETQYF.

The chain couples TRBV28 to TRBJ1-1; D is uncertain. The germline CDR1 and CDR2 sequences are MDHEN and SYDVKM. Trimming stripped 4 bases from V and 1 base from J, with 16 bases between. The length of the CDR3 is 16 residues. CDR3 DNA: TGTGCCAGCAGTTATGAAGTGGGAGTTACGAACACTGAAGCTTTCTTT. Amino acids: CASSYEVGVTNTEAFF.

The rearrangement uses TRBV24-1 and TRBJ2-1, with a weak D call TRBD1 (5 bases). The V end lost 3 bases, the J end lost 7 bases, and 21 bases lay between the germline ends. Germline V gene sequence: CDR1 KGHDR, CDR2 SFDVKD. The CDR3 runs 17 residues. The CDR3 here is CATSDTNRLRFGNEQFF. The CDR3 DNA sequence: TGTGCCACCAGTGATACTAACAGGTTGAGGTTTGGGAATGAGCAGTTCTTC.

The chain employs TRBV11-2 and TRBJ2-5, with D possibly being TRBD1 (6 bases). The germline CDR1 and CDR2 sequences are SGHAT and FQNNGV. The CDR3 has 16 residues. The V end lost 0 bases, the J end lost 5 bases, and 16 bases lay between the germline ends. This chain's CDR3 is CASSLELLGARETQYF. CDR3 coding DNA: TGTGCCAGCAGCTTAGAGTTGCTGGGGGCGCGGGAGACCCAGTACTTC.

V gene TRBV6-5 combines with J gene TRBJ1-2; D remains ambiguous. CDR1 MNHEY and CDR2 SVGAGI come from the germline V gene. The CDR3 has 13 residues. Trimming removed 6 bases from V and 6 bases from J, with 14 bases in between. Here the CDR3 DNA reads TGTGCCAGCAGCCGGGTGGGTAGGGATGGCTACACCTTC. Translating it yields CASSRVGRDGYTF.

This clone was detected only once. The chain joins TRBV6-1 to TRBJ2-7, with 8 positions matching TRBD1. V dropped 2 bases and J dropped 6; count of bases not matched to a gene: 15. Germline lookup yields CDR1 MNHNS and CDR2 SASEGT. This CDR3 has 17 residues. The CDR3 sequence is CASSERASGTGGGEQYV. As DNA, the CDR3 is TGTGCCAGCAGTGAAAGGGCCTCCGGGACAGGAGGCGGCGAGCAGTACGTC.

V usage is TRBV4-2 and J usage is TRBJ1-4, with a possible D match to TRBD1 (6 bases). The CDR3 sequence is 18 residues long. V lost 5 bases to trimming and J lost 0 bases, with 19 bases between them. CDR1 LGHNA and CDR2 YNFKEQ come from the germline V gene. The CDR3 region is CASSYRRRRTATNEKLFF. DNA for the CDR3: TGTGCCAGCAGCTACCGAAGACGGAGGACAGCAACTAATGAAAAACTGTTTTTT.

A single count supports this clone. CDR3 region: CASSSNSGSLPNEQFF. In DNA, the CDR3 is TGTGCCAGCAGCTCAAACAGCGGGAGCCTTCCCAATGAGCAGTTCTTC. The J gene is TRBJ2-1, the V gene TRBV7-9, with 8 bases lining up with TRBD2. The germline V gene encodes CDR1 SEHNR and CDR2 FQNEAQ (reference sequence). V shed 4 bases and J 6 bases; nucleotides not matched to a gene: 11. This CDR3 comprises 16 residues.

This clone has only one observation. The rearrangement links TRBV29-1 to TRBJ2-1; 11 positions agree with TRBD2. The V segment lost 4 bases and the J segment 3 bases; nucleotides outside the gene matches: 8. This CDR3 region has 16 residues. CDR1 SQVTM and CDR2 ANQGSEA come from the germline V gene. For the CDR3, the DNA is TGCAGCGTTGTTCTAGCGGGAGGCCCAAGCTACAATGAGCAGTTCTTC. It specifies CSVVLAGGPSYNEQFF.

The chain uses TRBV7-9 and TRBJ1-3, with 7 bases that match TRBD1. The V gene end was trimmed by 6 bases and the J gene end by 2 bases; junction bases not matched to a gene: 4. This CDR3 contains 14 residues. The germline V gene has CDR1 SEHNR and CDR2 FQNEAQ (reference sequence). The CDR3 loop reads CASSPGQAGNTIYF. DNA of the CDR3: TGTGCCAGCAGTCCAGGACAGGCTGGAAACACCATATATTTT.

The chain couples TRBV7-9 to TRBJ2-1, with D unclear. There are 13 residues in the CDR3. Germline lookup yields CDR1 SEHNR and CDR2 FQNEAQ (reference sequence). V shed 5 bases and J shed 7 bases, with 12 bases lying between them. CDR3 amino acids: CASSPLPPNEQFF. The CDR3 nucleotides are TGTGCCAGCAGCCCCCTCCCCCCAAATGAGCAGTTCTTC.

This rearrangement joins TRBV6-6 to TRBJ2-5, with a possible D match to TRBD2 (6 bases). Trimming pared 7 bases from V and 1 base from J, leaving 10 bases between. CDR1 and CDR2 from the germline V gene are MNHNY and SVGAGI (reference sequence). The CDR3 totals 13 residues. This CDR3 is CASMGGPQETQYF. In nucleotides, the CDR3 is TGTGCCAGCATGGGAGGACCCCAAGAGACCCAGTACTTC.

The CDR3 spells CASSPRQGAGEKLFF. The CDR3 DNA reads TGTGCCAGCAGCCCACGACAGGGGGCTGGGGAAAAACTGTTTTTT. The rearrangement links TRBV4-2 to TRBJ1-4; the match to TRBD1 covers 10 bases. This CDR3 has 15 residues. After removal of 4 bases from V and 8 bases from J, the junction contained 7 bases not matched to a gene. CDR1 and CDR2 (germline): LGHNA, YNFKEQ.

This chain uses TRBV28 with TRBJ1-2; D unclear. In germline, CDR1 is MDHEN, CDR2 SYDVKM. The CDR3 spans 12 residues. V was shortened by 6 bases and J by 8 bases, with 13 bases between the two germline ends. CDR3 bases: TGTGCCAGCAGCCCCCTGCGGCGCGGCTACACCTTC. It is translated as CASSPLRRGYTF.

The chain links TRBV30 to TRBJ1-1; 7 nucleotides align to TRBD1. This CDR3 comprises 16 residues. The ends lost 3 bases at V and 5 bases at J; junction bases unmatched: 15. Germline lookup yields CDR1 GTSNPN and CDR2 SVGIG (reference sequence). DNA of the CDR3: TGTGCCTGGAGCACTCAGACAGGGTTGGGGGTAACTGAAGCTTTCTTT. It encodes CAWSTQTGLGVTEAFF.

The rearrangement uses TRBV7-9 and TRBJ1-5; D is uncertain. The CDR3 length is 13 residues. V lost 5 bases and J 2 bases, leaving 7 bases between the germline ends. Germline assignment: CDR1 SEHNR and CDR2 FQNEAQ (reference sequence). The CDR3 sequence is CASSLQGNQPQHF. The DNA for the CDR3 is TGTGCCAGCAGCCTTCAGGGCAATCAGCCCCAGCATTTT.

This clone was seen a single time. The chain uses TRBV13 and TRBJ2-1, with a weak D call TRBD1 (5 bases). The V end was cut by 2 bases, the J end by 9 bases, with 5 bases between. The germline CDR1 and CDR2 sequences are PRHDT and FYEKMQ (reference sequence). The CDR3 spans 11 residues. Here the CDR3 reads CASSLRGEQFF. Written as DNA, the CDR3 is TGTGCCAGCAGCTTAAGGGGTGAGCAGTTCTTC.

The chain recombines TRBV19 with TRBJ1-2, with TRBD1 matching 8 bases. CDR3 length: 16 amino acids. Germline CDR1 reads LNHDA; CDR2 reads SQIVND (reference sequence). The V segment lost 5 bases and the J segment 6 bases; nucleotides outside the gene matches: 14. CDR3 protein: CASSPGQERPLHGYTF. In nucleotides, the CDR3 is TGTGCCAGTAGTCCGGGACAGGAGAGGCCCCTACATGGCTACACCTTC.

V gene TRBV6-6 combines with J gene TRBJ2-7; no definite D call. The V gene's germline CDR1 is MNHNY and CDR2 SVGAGI (reference sequence). CDR3 length equals 16 residues. The V end lost 5 bases, the J end lost 3 bases, and 20 bases lay between the germline ends. CDR3 amino acids: CASSRPPAQHRYEQYF. As DNA, the CDR3 is TGTGCCAGCAGTCGCCCCCCGGCACAACATCGCTACGAGCAGTACTTC.

Note on this clone: Within the sample, other DNA sequences also encode this same CDR3. V is TRBV11-2 and J is TRBJ2-1, with D unresolved. CDR3 length equals 11 residues. Germline V lookup: CDR1 SGHAT, CDR2 FQNNGV. Trimming removed 3 bases from V and 6 bases from J, with 3 bases in between. The CDR3: CASSLTNEQFF. The CDR3 DNA sequence: TGTGCCAGCAGCTTGACCAATGAGCAGTTCTTC.

The chain has TRBV11-1 and TRBJ1-6; D perhaps matches TRBD1 (5 bases). The CDR3 is made up of 14 amino acids. The germline V gene has CDR1 SGHAT and CDR2 FQDESV (reference sequence). The V end lost 1 base, the J end lost 7 bases, and 8 bases lay between the germline ends. Written as DNA, the CDR3 is TGTGCCAGCAGCTTAGATGGGACCAATTCACCCCTCCACTTT. Residues: CASSLDGTNSPLHF.

The chain is built from TRBV6-5 and TRBJ2-5; 7 bases map to TRBD2. With V trimmed by 4 bases and J by 5 bases, 7 bases remained unmatched. This CDR3 comprises 14 residues. Germline V gene sequence: CDR1 MNHEY, CDR2 SVGAGI. The CDR3 DNA follows: TGTGCCAGCAGTTCCTCCGTGCGGGGGGAGACCCAGTACTTC. Protein product: CASSSSVRGETQYF.